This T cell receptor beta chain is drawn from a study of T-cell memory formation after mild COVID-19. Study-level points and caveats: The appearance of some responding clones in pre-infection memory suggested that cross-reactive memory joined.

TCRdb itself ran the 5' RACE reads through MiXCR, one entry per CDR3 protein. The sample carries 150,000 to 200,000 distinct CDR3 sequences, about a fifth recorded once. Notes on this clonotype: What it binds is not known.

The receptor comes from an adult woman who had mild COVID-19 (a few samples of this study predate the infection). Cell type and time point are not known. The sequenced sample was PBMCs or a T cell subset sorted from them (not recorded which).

As DNA, the CDR3 is TGTGCCAGCAGTACAGGGGATCGGGGCTACACCTTC. It yields the protein CASSTGDRGYTF. The rearrangement links TRBV12-3 or TRBV12-4 to TRBJ1-2, with TRBD1 matching over 7 bases. V trimming: 5 bases; J trimming: 8 bases; junction bases outside the gene matches: 5. The CDR3 spans 12 residues.